This TCR beta chain was sequenced during a study of radiation and T cells in renal cell carcinoma. Regarding this clone: Its specificity is unknown.

Points from the study as a whole: In blood, top tumor clones expanded by 2 weeks, shrinking by 4.

With 0 bases removed from V and 7 bases from J, the gap between germline ends came to 21 bases. Germline CDR1 and CDR2: LGHNA and YNFKEQ. The CDR3 length is 17 residues. The method was immunoSEQ multiplex PCR; TCRdb's version includes in-frame clones alone and lacks a portion of them. The repertoire holds around 77,000 clones, with approximately 87% as singletons. Described time point: blood 4 weeks post-SBRT, at nephrectomy. Treatment defined: 15 Gy SBRT to primary tumor, nephrectomy 4 weeks later. The V call is TRBV4-2, the J call TRBJ1-2; D is perhaps TRBD1 (5 bases). This TCR derives from a woman in her sixties or seventies with renal cell carcinoma. This material consisted of blood, taken from a patient whose treatment included radiotherapy and nephrectomy. The CDR3 here is CASSQEKNAALRGGYTF. CDR3 sequence (DNA): TGTGCCAGCAGCCAAGAAAAAAATGCGGCCTTAAGGGGTGGCTACACCTTC.